Sequencing of this T cell receptor beta chain was carried out in a study of T cell repertoires in cytomegalovirus infection. Study context: Recently identified HLA-C-restricted CMV epitopes and well-studied HLA-B-restricted CMV epitopes were used by the study. It was the public TCR beta signatures that indicated both CMV infection and matching HLA type. Study outcomes and limitations: HLA-C-restricted CMV-specific TCR beta clonotypes were dominant in the ex vivo response.

MiXCR, applied by TCRdb to the reads, yields one record per CDR3 protein. The sample lists around 500,000 distinct CDR3 sequences, about 39% seen once, with 43% in the top ten. This clonotype was detected many times. Its antigen is undetermined. Germline V CDR1 and CDR2: SGHVS, FQNEAQ. After removal of 1 base from V and 2 bases from J, the junction contained 2 bases not matched to a gene. This CDR3 spans 15 amino acids. The chain joins TRBV7-8 to TRBJ2-1; 7 bases agree with TRBD2. The sequence came from a human donor in good health (CMV status not recorded). Some clones in this sample may be carry-over from other donors' samples. The material was cultured PBMCs, obtained from culture after CMV antigen stimulation. The CDR3 is CASSLGAGPYNEQFF. The CDR3 DNA follows: TGTGCCAGCAGCTTAGGAGCGGGGCCCTACAATGAGCAGTTCTTC.